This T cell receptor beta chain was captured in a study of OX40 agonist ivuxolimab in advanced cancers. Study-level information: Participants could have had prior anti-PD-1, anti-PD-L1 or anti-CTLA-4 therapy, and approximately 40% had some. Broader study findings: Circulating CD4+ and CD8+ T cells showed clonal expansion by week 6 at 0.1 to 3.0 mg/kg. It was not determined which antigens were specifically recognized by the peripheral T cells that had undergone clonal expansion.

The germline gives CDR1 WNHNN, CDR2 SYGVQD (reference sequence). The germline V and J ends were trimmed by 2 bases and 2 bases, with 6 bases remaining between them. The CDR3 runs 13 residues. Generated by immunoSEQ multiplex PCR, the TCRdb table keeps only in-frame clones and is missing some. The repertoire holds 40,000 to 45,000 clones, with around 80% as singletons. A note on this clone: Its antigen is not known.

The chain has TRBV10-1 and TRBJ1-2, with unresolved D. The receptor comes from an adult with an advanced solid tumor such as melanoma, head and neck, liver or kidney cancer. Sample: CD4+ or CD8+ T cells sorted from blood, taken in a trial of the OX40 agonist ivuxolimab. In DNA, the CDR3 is TGCGCCAGCAGTGAGGACCTAAACTATGGCTACACCTTC. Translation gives CASSEDLNYGYTF.